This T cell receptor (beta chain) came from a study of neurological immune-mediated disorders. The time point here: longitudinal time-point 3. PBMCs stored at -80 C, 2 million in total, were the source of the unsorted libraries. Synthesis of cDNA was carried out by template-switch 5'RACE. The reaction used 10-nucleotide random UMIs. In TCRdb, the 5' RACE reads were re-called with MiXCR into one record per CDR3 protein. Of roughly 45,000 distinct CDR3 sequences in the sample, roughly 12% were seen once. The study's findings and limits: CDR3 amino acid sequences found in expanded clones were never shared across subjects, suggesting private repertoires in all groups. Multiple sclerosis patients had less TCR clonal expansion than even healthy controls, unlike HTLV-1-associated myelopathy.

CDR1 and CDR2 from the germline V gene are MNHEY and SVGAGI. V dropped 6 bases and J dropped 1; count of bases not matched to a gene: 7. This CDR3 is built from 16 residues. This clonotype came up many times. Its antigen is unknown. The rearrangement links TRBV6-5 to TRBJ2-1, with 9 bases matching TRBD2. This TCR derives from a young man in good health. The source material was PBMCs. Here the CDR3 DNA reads TGTGCCAGCAGAAACTTAGCGGGAGTGTCCTACAATGAGCAGTTCTTC. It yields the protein CASRNLAGVSYNEQFF.